This T cell receptor (beta chain) was recovered during a study of blood T cell repertoires in COVID-19. Study at large: Italy, Spain and the United States were the sources of the convalescent and acute COVID-19 samples. PBMCs, B-cell-depleted T cells, or T cells were the source of the cDNA or gDNA that made up the material.

Methods used by the authors: Amplification with reference gene primers provided the estimates of nucleated cell counts. TCRdb's copy holds only in-frame clones and misses some; the assay was immunoSEQ multiplex PCR. The V and J calls and clone size come from that table; D and trimming were worked out from the DNA. The data contain about 69,000 clones, 79% of them seen just once; the ten biggest clones take up roughly 50%. The CDR3 covers 17 residues. V lost 0 bases and J 1 base, leaving 16 bases between the germline ends. Germline V gene lookup returns CDR1 SGHNT and CDR2 YYREEE (reference sequence).

The rearrangement uses TRBV5-4 and TRBJ1-1, with TRBD1 as a possible D gene (6 bases). The specimen was peripheral blood. The source of this sequence is a human donor in a cohort sampled during active COVID-19. The CDR3 DNA is TGTGCCAGCAGCTTGGGCAGCCTACAGGGACGGAACACTGAAGCTTTCTTT. It codes for CASSLGSLQGRNTEAFF.